One sample yielded the 32 T cell receptor beta chains listed below, sequenced in a study of cytomegalovirus exposure and HLA in healthy donors. The PCR was carried out with 60 Vbeta primers and 13 Jbeta primers. The method was immunoSEQ multiplex PCR; TCRdb's version includes in-frame clones alone and lacks a portion of them. This sample has 100,000 to 150,000 clones, with about 80% found just once. Sequenced material: PBMCs. These receptor sequences come from a woman in her 50s in good health and CMV-seronegative.

The chain links TRBV27 to TRBJ2-3, with TRBD2 identical over 10 bases. Germline CDR1 is MNHEY and CDR2 is SMNVEV (reference sequence). The CDR3 sequence is 16 residues long. V shed 2 bases and J 3 bases; nucleotides not matched to a gene: 5. The CDR3 reads CASSLQAGGPTDTQYF. The CDR3 DNA reads as TGTGCCAGCAGTTTACAAGCGGGAGGGCCTACAGATACGCAGTATTTT.

This chain links TRBV18 with TRBJ2-2; D perhaps matches TRBD1 (6 bases). This CDR3 comprises 15 residues. Germline assignment: CDR1 KGHSH and CDR2 LQKENI. V shed 4 bases and J shed 3 bases, with 12 bases lying between them. CDR3 sequence: CASSLRTEDTGELFF. CDR3 coding DNA: TGTGCCAGCTCACTTCGGACAGAAGACACCGGGGAGCTGTTTTTT.

This clone was seen only a few times. The rearrangement joins TRBV19 to TRBJ1-2; no reliable D call. The CDR3 consists of 14 residues. The germline V gene encodes CDR1 LNHDA and CDR2 SQIVND (reference sequence). V was pared by 5 bases and J by 6 bases, with 16 bases between. The CDR3 reads CASSSQTRPDGYTF. The CDR3 nucleotides read TGTGCCAGTAGTTCACAAACTAGGCCAGATGGCTACACCTTC. Together with reference TRBV19 and TRBJ1-2, the CDR3 gives the full variable domain: DGGITQSPKYLFRKEGQNVTLSCEQNLNHDAMYWYRQDPGQGLRLIYYSQIVNDFQKGDIAEGYSVSREKKESFPLTVTSAQKNPTAFYLCASSSQTRPDGYTFGSGTRLTVV.

The chain links TRBV30 to TRBJ2-1; 9 nucleotides align to TRBD2. V gave up 5 bases and J gave up 4 bases; unmatched junction bases: 15. The CDR3 totals 17 residues. CDR1 and CDR2 from the germline V gene are GTSNPN and SVGIG (reference sequence). CDR3 sequence: CAWEGSGRVWGYNEQFF. CDR3 DNA sequence: TGTGCCTGGGAGGGTAGCGGGAGAGTTTGGGGTTACAATGAGCAGTTCTTC.

The rearrangement uses TRBV28 and TRBJ1-1, with 11 bases identical to TRBD1. CDR1 and CDR2 (germline): MDHEN, SYDVKM. This CDR3 spans 14 amino acids. The V gene end was trimmed by 5 bases and the J gene end by 5 bases; junction bases not matched to a gene: 4. CDR3 nucleotides: TGTGCCAGCAGTCGGGGGACAGGGGGTACTGAAGCTTTCTTT. It specifies CASSRGTGGTEAFF.

CDR3 bases: TGTGCCAGTAGTCCAAGAGGCGCTAGCGGGAGGGAAAACTACGAGCAGTACTTC. Its protein is CASSPRGASGRENYEQYF. This chain uses TRBV19 with TRBJ2-5; TRBD2 matches 12 bases. The J call is in doubt because the DNA end fits TRBJ2-7 better. Germline V gene lookup returns CDR1 LNHDA and CDR2 SQIVND (reference sequence). This CDR3 region has 18 residues.

The rearrangement links TRBV4-1 to TRBJ2-1, with 7 nucleotides matching TRBD2. The CDR3 is made up of 22 amino acids. V lost 0 bases to trimming and J lost 2 bases; unmatched junction nucleotides: 22. Germline values: CDR1 MGHRA, CDR2 YSYEKL. The CDR3 DNA is TGCGCCAGCAGCCAAGAACACTTCGGCTTTCTGCTACTTAGCGGGCCCTACAATGAGCAGTTCTTC. As protein: CASSQEHFGFLLLSGPYNEQFF.

The chain links TRBV13 to TRBJ1-2; maybe TRBD1 (6 bases). Trimming left V 8 bases short and J 7 bases short, with 17 bases between. CDR3 length equals 13 residues. Germline V gene sequence: CDR1 PRHDT, CDR2 FYEKMQ (reference sequence). CDR3 protein: CASGVQGSRGYTF. The CDR3 coding sequence is TGTGCCAGCGGTGTACAGGGTTCTCGTGGCTACACCTTC.

The chain links TRBV30 to TRBJ2-1; tentative D call: TRBD1 (6 bases). Trimming removed 2 bases from V and 8 bases from J, with 19 bases in between. Germline V gives CDR1 GTSNPN, CDR2 SVGIG (reference sequence). This CDR3 has 15 residues. CDR3 residues: CAWSRRTVKYHEQFF. DNA of the CDR3: TGTGCCTGGAGTCGCCGGACAGTAAAGTACCATGAGCAGTTCTTC.

A few counts support this clone. The chain combines TRBV2 with TRBJ2-5; 8 bases are shared with TRBD2. There are 16 residues in the CDR3. CDR1 and CDR2 from the germline V gene are SNHLY and FYNNEI. V dropped 5 bases and J dropped 5; count of bases not matched to a gene: 13. This CDR3 is CASSPPKSGSRETQYF. The DNA for the CDR3 is TGTGCCAGCAGTCCTCCAAAAAGCGGGAGTCGGGAGACCCAGTACTTC.

The gene calls are TRBV27 and TRBJ2-7, with D maybe TRBD1 (5 bases). Germline V gene lookup returns CDR1 MNHEY and CDR2 SMNVEV (reference sequence). The CDR3 has 14 amino acids. V dropped 2 bases and J dropped 2 bases, with 10 bases sitting between them. CDR3 bases: TGTGCCAGCAGTTTAAAAGGGGCCACCTACGAGCAGTACTTC. Amino acids: CASSLKGATYEQYF.

The V and J genes are TRBV11-2 and TRBJ1-1; 7 positions match TRBD1. The CDR3 is 14 amino acids. CDR1 and CDR2 (germline): SGHAT, FQNNGV. V dropped 3 bases and J dropped 2; count of bases not matched to a gene: 3. The CDR3 bases are TGTGCCAGCAGCTTGCAGGGGGGCAACACTGAAGCTTTCTTT. Protein: CASSLQGGNTEAFF.

CDR3 DNA: TGTGCCAGCAGCTTAAGTCGACTCTTGGAGCAGTTCTTC. This gives the protein CASSLSRLLEQFF. This rearrangement joins TRBV7-2 to TRBJ2-1; no firm D call. Per the germline V gene, CDR1 is SGHTA and CDR2 is FQGNSA. V was trimmed by 2 bases and J by 10 bases, leaving 12 bases between them. The length of the CDR3 is 13 residues.

The CDR3 DNA is TGCGCCAGCAGCTTGACCCTCGACAGGGAGAATGGTAAACTGTTTTTT. Its protein is CASSLTLDRENGKLFF. The V and J genes are TRBV5-1 and TRBJ1-4, with TRBD1 identical over 7 bases. Germline V gene lookup returns CDR1 SGHRS and CDR2 YFSETQ. Trimming at V came to 1 base and at J to 11 bases, leaving 14 bases not matched to a gene. CDR3 length: 16 residues.

J is TRBJ2-7 and V is TRBV28, with D possibly being TRBD1 (6 bases). Germline CDR1 MDHEN, CDR2 SYDVKM. V was shortened by 7 bases and J by 1 base, with 20 bases between the two germline ends. There are 16 residues in the CDR3. In DNA, the CDR3 is TGTGCCAGCATTACAGCGCCGGGGACACCTTCCTACGAGCAGTACTTC. This codes for CASITAPGTPSYEQYF.

The J gene is TRBJ2-5, the V gene TRBV29-1; 8 positions agree with TRBD2. The J call may be faulty, since TRBJ2-7 better matches the DNA end. The CDR3 contains 14 residues. Germline CDR1 is SQVTM and CDR2 is ANQGSEA. The CDR3 nucleotides are TGCAGCGTTGAAATTGGCCTAGCGGGCAACGAGCAGTACTTC. It is translated as CSVEIGLAGNEQYF.

V usage is TRBV7-8 and J usage is TRBJ2-3, with a tentative D call TRBD1 (6 bases). Germline CDR1 reads SGHVS; CDR2 reads FQNEAQ. The V and J ends lost 5 bases and 0 bases respectively, with 12 bases between them. The CDR3 loop spans 15 amino acids. In DNA form, the CDR3 reads TGTGCCAGCAGCATCGCAGGGGCAAGCACAGATACGCAGTATTTT. This gives the protein CASSIAGASTDTQYF.

This chain joins TRBV10-3 and TRBJ1-1; D gene ambiguous. This CDR3 region has 11 residues. Germline assignment: CDR1 ENHRY and CDR2 SYGVKD. Trimming left V 7 bases short and J 3 bases short, with 6 bases between. The CDR3 DNA reads TGTGCCATCAAGGGAGACACTGAAGCTTTCTTT. Its translation is CAIKGDTEAFF.

The chain employs TRBV15 and TRBJ1-5, with 8 bases fitting TRBD1. Per the germline V gene, CDR1 is LNHNV and CDR2 is YYDKDF (reference sequence). V shed 5 bases and J 2 bases; nucleotides not matched to a gene: 11. The CDR3 is made up of 17 amino acids. CDR3 sequence: CATSSRGHGRGNQPQHF. DNA for the CDR3: TGTGCCACCAGCTCCAGGGGGCACGGTCGGGGCAATCAGCCCCAGCATTTT. The full variable domain, completed using reference TRBV15 and TRBJ1-5, is DAMVIQNPRYQVTQFGKPVTLSCSQTLNHNVMYWYQQKSSQAPKLLFHYYDKDFNNEADTPDNFQSRRPNTSFCFLDIRSPGLGDTAMYLCATSSRGHGRGNQPQHFGDGTRLSIL.

The chain joins TRBV27 to TRBJ1-4; 7 nucleotides match TRBD1. Germline CDR1 reads MNHEY; CDR2 reads SMNVEV (reference sequence). Losses at the gene ends were 5 bases for V and 4 bases for J; bases not matched to a gene: 4. There are 14 residues in the CDR3. CDR3 sequence reads: CASSRGQDNEKLFF. CDR3 coding DNA: TGTGCCAGCAGTCGTGGACAGGATAATGAAAAACTGTTTTTT. The whole variable domain, filled in from reference TRBV27 and TRBJ1-4, reads EAQVTQNPRYLITVTGKKLTVTCSQNMNHEYMSWYRQDPGLGLRQIYYSMNVEVTDKGDVPEGYKVSRKEKRNFPLILESPSPNQTSLYFCASSRGQDNEKLFFGSGTQLSVL.

The J gene is TRBJ2-6, the V gene TRBV4-2, with 10 positions matching TRBD2. The germline gives CDR1 LGHNA, CDR2 YNFKEQ. The trim removed 2 bases at V and 1 base at J, leaving 2 bases unmatched. The CDR3 length is 17 residues. CDR3 nucleotide sequence: TGTGCCAGCAGCCAACCTAGCGGGAGTTCTGGGGCCAACGTCCTGACTTTC. Translated, it gives CASSQPSGSSGANVLTF.

This clone was observed a single time. This rearrangement joins TRBV27 to TRBJ2-3; D remains unclear. There are 13 residues in the CDR3. The V end lost 4 bases, the J end lost 0 bases, and 5 bases lay between the germline ends. The germline V gene encodes CDR1 MNHEY and CDR2 SMNVEV (reference sequence). CDR3 coding DNA: TGTGCCAGCAGTTCTTCTAGCACAGATACGCAGTATTTT. Amino acids: CASSSSSTDTQYF.

This chain connects TRBV27 to TRBJ1-6, with D possibly TRBD1 on 5 matching bases. CDR1 is MNHEY and CDR2 is SMNVEV in the germline V gene (reference sequence). V was clipped by 5 bases and J by 8 bases, with 16 bases between them. CDR3 length equals 15 residues. In DNA form, the CDR3 reads TGTGCCAGCAGTATTATCTTTGGAGGGGATTCACCCCTCCACTTT. This translates into CASSIIFGGDSPLHF.

The rearrangement links TRBV9 to TRBJ2-2; 8 nucleotides match TRBD2. Germline V lookup: CDR1 SGDLS, CDR2 YYNGEE. The CDR3 contains 16 residues. The junction had 7 bases not matched to a gene; V was cut back by 0 bases and J by 6 bases. The CDR3 spells CASSVDGLAGAGELFF. The CDR3, as DNA: TGTGCCAGCAGCGTAGACGGGCTAGCGGGTGCCGGGGAGCTGTTTTTT. The full variable domain, rest sourced from reference TRBV9 and TRBJ2-2, is DSGVTQTPKHLITATGQRVTLRCSPRSGDLSVYWYQQSLDQGLQFLIQYYNGEERAKGNILERFSAQQFPDLHSELNLSSLELGDSALYFCASSVDGLAGAGELFFGEGSRLTVL.

V is TRBV4-3 and J is TRBJ2-7, with 13 positions matching TRBD2. The ends lost 1 base at V and 2 bases at J; junction bases unmatched: 5. Germline assignment: CDR1 LGHNA and CDR2 YSLEER. This CDR3 comprises 17 residues. This CDR3 reads CASSQAPGLAGTYEQYF. Written as DNA, the CDR3 is TGCGCCAGCAGCCAAGCCCCGGGACTAGCGGGAACCTACGAGCAGTACTTC.

This chain joins TRBV27 and TRBJ1-2; D may be TRBD1 (6 bases). This CDR3 region has 15 residues. Trimming took 6 bases from V and 5 from J, leaving 19 bases between them. Per germline, CDR1 MNHEY and CDR2 SMNVEV (reference sequence). The CDR3 loop is CASSQTAGGLYGYTF. CDR3 sequence (DNA): TGTGCCAGCAGCCAGACCGCGGGGGGCCTATATGGCTACACCTTC.

This clone came up a few times. This CDR3 is also generated by other DNA sequences in the sample. The V gene is TRBV28, the J gene TRBJ2-3; no clear D gene. Germline V gives CDR1 MDHEN, CDR2 SYDVKM. CDR3 size: 11 residues. Trimming pared 7 bases from V and 0 bases from J, leaving 2 bases between. CDR3 bases: TGTGCCAGCACTAGCACAGATACGCAGTATTTT. This encodes CASTSTDTQYF.

The chain employs TRBV11-2 and TRBJ2-2, with D perhaps TRBD1 (5 bases). Trimming stripped 1 base from V and 6 bases from J, with 15 bases between. This CDR3 spans 16 amino acids. CDR1 SGHAT and CDR2 FQNNGV come from the germline V gene. As DNA, the CDR3 is TGTGCCAGCAGCTTAGGTGCAGGGAAATCTCCCGGGGAGCTGTTTTTT. As protein: CASSLGAGKSPGELFF.

The chain recombines TRBV7-9 with TRBJ2-7, with 12 bases matching TRBD2. The CDR3 consists of 15 residues. Trimming took 6 bases from V and 7 from J; bases not matched to a gene: 10. Germline-derived CDR1 and CDR2 are SEHNR and FQNEAQ (reference sequence). CDR3 sequence (DNA): TGTGCCAGCAGACCGCGACTAGCGGGAGATGGGGAGCAGTACTTC. Translating it yields CASRPRLAGDGEQYF.

The chain has TRBV7-9 and TRBJ2-3; 12 positions agree with TRBD2. V was pared by 5 bases and J by 3 bases, with 3 bases of the junction left unmatched. Germline CDR1 SEHNR, CDR2 FQNEAQ (reference sequence). The CDR3 contains 15 residues. The CDR3 sequence is CASSPGTSGTDTQYF. As DNA, the CDR3 is TGTGCCAGCAGCCCCGGGACTAGCGGGACAGATACGCAGTATTTT.

This chain links TRBV6-5 with TRBJ1-5; perhaps TRBD1 as D (5 bases). V gave up 10 bases and J gave up 2 bases, with 12 bases separating them. The germline V gene has CDR1 MNHEY and CDR2 SVGAGI. The CDR3 sequence is 13 residues long. DNA of the CDR3: TGTGCCACTCGGGGGTCGCGCAATCAGCCCCAGCATTTT. Encoded protein: CATRGSRNQPQHF.

V usage is TRBV6-4 and J usage is TRBJ2-1; TRBD1 matches 7 bases. The germline gives CDR1 MRHNA, CDR2 SNTAGT. CDR3 length: 17 residues. V lost 0 bases and J lost 3; bases outside the gene matches: 8. As DNA, the CDR3 is TGTGCCAGCAGTGACTCGAAGAACAGGGGTTACTACAATGAGCAGTTCTTC. This translates into CASSDSKNRGYYNEQFF.